Below are 22 T cell receptor beta chains sequenced from a single sample in a study of beta chain features in type 1 diabetes. TCRB transcripts that were expressed got sequenced, as all of the isolated RNA had been reverse transcribed. Only in-frame clones appear in the TCRdb table, and some are missing; sequencing was by immunoSEQ multiplex PCR. The table includes some 410,000 clones, over 10% detected once. The sequenced material came from naive CD4+ T cells from blood. The receptors come from a woman in her late teens or twenties in good health.

In its sample, this clone was seen a few times. The chain joins TRBV2 to TRBJ2-5; D gene unclear. The V gene lost 3 bases and the J gene lost 0 bases, with 5 bases spanning the gap. Germline-derived CDR1 and CDR2 are SNHLY and FYNNEI. The CDR3 consists of 13 residues. DNA for the CDR3: TGTGCCAGCAGTGACCGGGACCAAGAGACCCAGTACTTC. Encoded protein: CASSDRDQETQYF.

The V gene is TRBV29-1, the J gene TRBJ1-5; D not resolved. The CDR3 loop spans 14 amino acids. Trimming shortened V by 4 bases and J by 3 bases, and 13 bases separated the two germline ends. Germline V CDR1 and CDR2: SQVTM, ANQGSEA. The CDR3 DNA reads as TGCAGCGTTGTTTTGTCCGGGAACAATCAGCCCCAGCATTTT. Encoded protein: CSVVLSGNNQPQHF.

This clone has a count of ten or more. At one of its ends the junction is not consistent with the germline gene, which may arise from a read error. The V gene is TRBV29-1, the J gene TRBJ2-3, with TRBD1 as a possible D gene (5 bases). Germline V gene data show CDR1 as SQVTM and CDR2 as ANQGSEA. The CDR3 contains 13 residues. The CDR3 sequence is CSVEGDATDTQYF. The CDR3 DNA reads as TGCAGCGTCGAAGGGGATGCCACAGATACGCAGTATTTT.

The sample holds a few counts of this clone. V is TRBV7-9 and J is TRBJ1-1; D unclear. The CDR3 has 14 residues. Trimming took off 5 bases at V and 0 bases at J, with 10 bases between the two ends. Germline CDR1 reads SEHNR; CDR2 reads FQNEAQ (reference sequence). The CDR3 region is CASSRDTLNTEAFF. In nucleotides, the CDR3 is TGTGCCAGCAGCCGCGACACTTTGAACACTGAAGCTTTCTTT.

This clone was found a few times. The chain has TRBV7-9 and TRBJ2-1, with D maybe TRBD2 (5 bases). This CDR3 has 13 residues. V lost 11 bases and J lost 7, with 18 bases in between. Per germline, CDR1 SEHNR and CDR2 FQNEAQ (reference sequence). The CDR3 region has the DNA TGTGCCGGGTCGACTAAGGCCTGGAATGAGCAGTTCTTC. Its protein is CAGSTKAWNEQFF.

V and J are TRBV4-3 and TRBJ1-1; weak D call: TRBD1 (5 bases). This CDR3 comprises 13 residues. CDR1 and CDR2 (germline): LGHNA, YSLEER. Trimming removed 0 bases from V and 14 bases from J, with 16 bases in between. CDR3 DNA sequence: TGCGCCAGCAGCCAAGATCGGCAGGGCCAATACTTCTTT. Amino acid sequence: CASSQDRQGQYFF.

The chain carries TRBV14 and TRBJ1-4; D is undetermined. CDR1 is SGHDN, CDR2 FVKESK, per germline. This CDR3 contains 12 residues. The ends were cut back, 1 base at V and 8 bases at J, with 5 bases in the middle. The CDR3 DNA is TGTGCCAGCAGCCAAGTGGAGGAAAAACTGTTTTTT. It yields the protein CASSQVEEKLFF. The whole variable domain, remainder taken from reference TRBV14 and TRBJ1-4, is EAGVTQFPSHSVIEKGQTVTLRCDPISGHDNLYWYRRVMGKEIKFLLHFVKESKQDESGMPNNRFLAERTGGTYSTLKVQPAELEDSGVYFCASSQVEEKLFFGSGTQLSVL.

The CDR3 loop reads CASSLDSNTEAFF. In nucleotides, the CDR3 is TGTGCCAGCAGCTTGGACTCGAACACTGAAGCTTTCTTT. V is TRBV7-9 and J is TRBJ1-1; D gene ambiguous. CDR3 length: 13 amino acids. Trimming shortened V by 3 bases and J by 1 base, and 6 bases separated the two germline ends. Germline V gene lookup returns CDR1 SEHNR and CDR2 FQNEAQ (reference sequence).

This chain links TRBV30 with TRBJ2-5; 7 nucleotides agree with TRBD1. After removal of 5 bases from V and 4 bases from J, the junction contained 10 bases not matched to a gene. The length of the CDR3 is 14 residues. Germline-derived CDR1 and CDR2 are GTSNPN and SVGIG (reference sequence). The CDR3 region is CAWEDRSSGETQYF. The CDR3 DNA sequence: TGTGCCTGGGAGGACAGGTCCTCTGGAGAGACCCAGTACTTC.

This clone was observed a handful of times. V gene TRBV27 combines with J gene TRBJ2-5; no firm D call. Looked up from germline, CDR1 is MNHEY and CDR2 is SMNVEV (reference sequence). The germline V and J ends were trimmed by 2 bases and 1 base, with 8 bases remaining between them. The CDR3 is 14 residues long. CDR3 DNA: TGTGCCAGCAGTTTAGTGGGTTCCCAAGAGACCCAGTACTTC. It specifies CASSLVGSQETQYF.

This clone occurred a few times. The CDR3 loop reads CATYPGLAGVRNEQYF. In DNA, the CDR3 is TGTGCCACCTACCCGGGACTAGCGGGAGTTCGGAACGAGCAGTACTTC. The chain links TRBV10-3 to TRBJ2-7, with 14 bases aligning to TRBD2. The CDR3 spans 16 residues. J was trimmed by 5 bases and V by 10 bases; bases with no gene match: 13. CDR1 ENHRY and CDR2 SYGVKD come from the germline V gene.

V is TRBV7-3 and J is TRBJ2-6; D remains ambiguous. The CDR3 consists of 15 residues. V was shortened by 0 bases and J by 0 bases, with 3 bases between the two germline ends. Germline loops: CDR1 SGHTA, CDR2 FQGTGA. CDR3 protein: CASSLTDSGANVLTF. CDR3 sequence (DNA): TGTGCCAGCAGCTTAACGGACTCTGGGGCCAACGTCCTGACTTTC.

The table lists this clone with a few counts. The V gene is TRBV5-1, the J gene TRBJ2-1, with 7 positions matching TRBD1. Trimming took 0 bases from V and 3 from J; bases not matched to a gene: 3. Germline V gene data show CDR1 as SGHRS and CDR2 as YFSETQ. This CDR3 region has 15 residues. CDR3 sequence: CASSLGQGFYNEQFF. The CDR3, as DNA: TGCGCCAGCAGCTTGGGACAGGGTTTCTACAATGAGCAGTTCTTC.

A few counts support this clone. The chain combines TRBV7-6 with TRBJ2-6; 9 bases are shared with TRBD1. Germline CDR1 and CDR2: SGHVS and FNYEAQ. The CDR3 totals 16 residues. With V trimmed by 6 bases and J by 2 bases, 5 bases remained unmatched. In nucleotides, the CDR3 is TGTGCCAGCAGTCCCGGGACAGGGACTGGGGCCAACGTCCTGACTTTC. Translating gives CASSPGTGTGANVLTF.

Here the CDR3 DNA reads TGTGCCAGCAGTGCAGGGATCCAAGAGACCCAGTACTTC. Encoded protein: CASSAGIQETQYF. This chain uses TRBV7-8 with TRBJ2-5; a weak D match, TRBD1 (5 bases). The CDR3 extends over 13 amino acids. Trimming left V 6 bases short and J 1 base short, with 9 bases between. Germline V CDR1 and CDR2: SGHVS, FQNEAQ.

This clone appeared a few times. The CDR3 loop reads CASSERVTNEQFF. The CDR3 DNA reads TGTGCCAGCAGTGAGCGAGTAACCAATGAGCAGTTCTTC. V is TRBV25-1 and J is TRBJ2-1; D remains unclear. CDR1 is MGHDK, CDR2 SYGVNS, per germline. Trimming took off 3 bases at V and 6 bases at J, with 9 bases between the two ends. This CDR3 is built from 13 residues.

The genes are TRBV27 and TRBJ2-1; D perhaps matches TRBD2 (7 bases). The V end was cut by 8 bases, the J end by 2 bases, with 16 bases between. This CDR3 comprises 15 residues. CDR1 and CDR2 from the germline V gene are MNHEY and SMNVEV (reference sequence). The CDR3 region is CASRHPGGTYNEQFF. CDR3 in DNA: TGTGCCAGCCGCCATCCGGGGGGCACCTACAATGAGCAGTTCTTC.

The genes are TRBV5-1 and TRBJ2-7, with 8 bases aligning to TRBD1. Per germline, CDR1 SGHRS and CDR2 YFSETQ. Trimming removed 4 bases from V and 2 bases from J; junction bases left unmatched: 17. The CDR3 is 18 residues long. CDR3 sequence (DNA): TGCGCCAGCAGCCGAGACATGGGGACAGGATCTTGGGCCTACGAGCAGTACGTC. The encoded protein is CASSRDMGTGSWAYEQYV.

The V call is TRBV5-1, the J call TRBJ2-7; the D gene is possibly TRBD2 (5 bases). This CDR3 region has 16 residues. Germline CDR1 and CDR2: SGHRS and YFSETQ. Deletions cut 0 bases from V and 3 bases from J, with 16 bases between. The DNA of the CDR3 is TGCGCCAGCAGCTTGGTTTCTAGCTGGGCAGGCTACGAGCAGTACGTC. It yields the protein CASSLVSSWAGYEQYV.

This clone has just a few counts. This rearrangement joins TRBV4-2 to TRBJ2-5; 10 bases agree with TRBD2. The CDR3 extends over 17 amino acids. Germline-derived CDR1 and CDR2 are LGHNA and YNFKEQ. J gave up 3 bases and V 2 bases, and 9 bases lay outside the gene matches. The DNA of the CDR3 is TGTGCCAGCAGCCAATGGACTAGCGGCAGGAATAAAGAGACCCAGTACTTC. Translation: CASSQWTSGRNKETQYF.

The rearrangement links TRBV7-2 to TRBJ2-3, with 9 nucleotides matching TRBD2. CDR3 length equals 16 residues. V shed 1 base, J shed 5 bases, and the junction held 7 bases outside the gene matches. Germline loops: CDR1 SGHTA, CDR2 FQGNSA. CDR3 DNA sequence: TGTGCCAGCAGCTTAGGGGCGGGAGGGCCTTTAGATACGCAGTATTTT. This gives the protein CASSLGAGGPLDTQYF. The variable domain in full, completed from reference TRBV7-2 and TRBJ2-3, reads GAGVSQSPSNKVTEKGKDVELRCDPISGHTALYWYRQSLGQGLEFLIYFQGNSAPDKSGLPSDRFSAERTGGSVSTLTIQRTQQEDSAVYLCASSLGAGGPLDTQYFGPGTRLTVL.

This clone was seen a handful of times. CDR3 coding DNA: TGTGCCACCAGCGCCAAGGGCTACACCTTC. It specifies CATSAKGYTF. The chain employs TRBV15 and TRBJ1-2; D remains unclear. Trimming removed 5 bases from V and 8 bases from J, with 6 bases in between. Germline V gene sequence: CDR1 LNHNV, CDR2 YYDKDF (reference sequence). CDR3 length: 10 residues.